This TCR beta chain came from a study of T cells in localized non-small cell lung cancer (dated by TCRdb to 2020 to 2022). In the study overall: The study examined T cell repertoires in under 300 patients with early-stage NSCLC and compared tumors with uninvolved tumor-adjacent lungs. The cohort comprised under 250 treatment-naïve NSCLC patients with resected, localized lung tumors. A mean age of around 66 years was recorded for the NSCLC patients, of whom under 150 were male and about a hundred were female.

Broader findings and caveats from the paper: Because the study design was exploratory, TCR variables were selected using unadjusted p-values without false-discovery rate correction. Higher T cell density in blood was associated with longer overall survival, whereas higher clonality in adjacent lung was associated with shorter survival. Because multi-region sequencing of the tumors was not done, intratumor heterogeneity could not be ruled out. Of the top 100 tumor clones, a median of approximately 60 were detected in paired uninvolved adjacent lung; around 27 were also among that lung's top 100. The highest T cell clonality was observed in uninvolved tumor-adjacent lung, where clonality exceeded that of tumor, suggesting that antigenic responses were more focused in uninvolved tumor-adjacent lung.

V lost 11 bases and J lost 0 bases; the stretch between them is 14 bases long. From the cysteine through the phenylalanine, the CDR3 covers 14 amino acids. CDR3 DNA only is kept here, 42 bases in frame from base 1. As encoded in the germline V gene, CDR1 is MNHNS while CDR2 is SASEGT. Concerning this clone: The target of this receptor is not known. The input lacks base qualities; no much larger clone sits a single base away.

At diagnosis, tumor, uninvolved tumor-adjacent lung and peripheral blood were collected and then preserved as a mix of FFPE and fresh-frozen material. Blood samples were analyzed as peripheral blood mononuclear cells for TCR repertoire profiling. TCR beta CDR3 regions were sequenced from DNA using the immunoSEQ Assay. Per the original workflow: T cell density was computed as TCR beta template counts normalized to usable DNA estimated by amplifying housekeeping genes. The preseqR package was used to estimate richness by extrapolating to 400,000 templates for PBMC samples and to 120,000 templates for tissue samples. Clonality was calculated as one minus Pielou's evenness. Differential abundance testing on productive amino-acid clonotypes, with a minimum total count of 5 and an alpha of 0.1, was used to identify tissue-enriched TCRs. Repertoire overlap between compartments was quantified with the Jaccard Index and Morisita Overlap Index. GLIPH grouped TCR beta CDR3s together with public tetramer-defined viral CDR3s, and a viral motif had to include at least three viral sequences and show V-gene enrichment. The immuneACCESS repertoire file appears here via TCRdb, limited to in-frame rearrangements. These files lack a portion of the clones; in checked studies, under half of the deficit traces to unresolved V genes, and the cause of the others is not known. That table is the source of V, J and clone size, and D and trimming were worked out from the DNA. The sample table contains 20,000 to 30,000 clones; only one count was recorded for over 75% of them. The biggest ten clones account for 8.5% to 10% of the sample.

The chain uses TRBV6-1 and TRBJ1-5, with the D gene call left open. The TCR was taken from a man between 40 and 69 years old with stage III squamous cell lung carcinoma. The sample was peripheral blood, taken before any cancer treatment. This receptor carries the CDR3 CACGGQFSNQPQHF. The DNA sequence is TGTGCCTGCGGAGGGCAGTTTAGCAATCAGCCCCAGCATTTT.